This TCR beta chain was retrieved from a study of blood T cell repertoires in COVID-19. For the study at large: The analysed material was cDNA or gDNA that came from T cells, B-cell-depleted T cells, or PBMCs.

In the original processing: Cell counts per sample came from amplifying reference gene primers. Here immunoSEQ multiplex PCR was the method, and the copy in TCRdb shows in-frame clones only, minus some. Clone size and the V and J calls come from that table; the DNA yielded D and trimming. The repertoire includes 120,000 to 150,000 clones, approximately 86% of them detected once, and about 5.6% sits in the top ten. CDR3 size: 13 residues. The germline V gene encodes CDR1 SGHVS and CDR2 FQNEAQ. The V and J ends lost 4 bases and 5 bases, in that order; junction bases with no gene match: 3. The chain recombines TRBV7-8 with TRBJ2-3; 7 bases match TRBD2. The specimen sequenced was peripheral blood. The TCR was taken from a human donor in a cohort sampled during active COVID-19. The CDR3 sequence is CASSWEGRDTQYF. The DNA for the CDR3 is TGTGCCAGCAGCTGGGAGGGCCGAGATACGCAGTATTTT.